This T cell receptor (beta chain) was captured in a study of OX40 agonist ivuxolimab in advanced cancers. Whole-study context: All patients had ivuxolimab intravenously every 2 weeks at 0.01 to 10 mg/kg.

The length of the CDR3 is 13 residues. Per germline, CDR1 MGHRA and CDR2 YSYEKL. The ends were cut back, 5 bases at V and 5 bases at J, with 13 bases in the middle. Produced via immunoSEQ multiplex PCR; TCRdb's table is partial and in-frame only. Altogether tens of thousands of clones are present, more than 85% being singletons, with the ten largest covering roughly 37%. The sequencing here drew on CD4+ or CD8+ T cells sorted from blood, taken in a trial of the OX40 agonist ivuxolimab. The chain joins TRBV4-1 to TRBJ2-7, with D possibly being TRBD1 or TRBD2 (6 bases each). This receptor was taken from an adult with an advanced solid tumor such as melanoma, head and neck, liver or kidney cancer. The CDR3 sequence: CASSYLGGDEQYF. Here the CDR3 DNA reads TGCGCCAGCAGCTACCTCGGGGGCGACGAGCAGTACTTC.